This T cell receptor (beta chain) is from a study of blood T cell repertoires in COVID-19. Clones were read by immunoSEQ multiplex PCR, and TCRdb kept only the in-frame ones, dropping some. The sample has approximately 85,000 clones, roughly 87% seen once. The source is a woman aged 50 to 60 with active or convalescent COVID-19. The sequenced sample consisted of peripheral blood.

The CDR3 sequence is CASSYDSSNQPQHF. Here the CDR3 DNA reads TGTGCCAGCAGCTATGACAGCAGCAATCAGCCCCAGCATTTT. The rearrangement uses TRBV7-9 and TRBJ1-5; D is perhaps TRBD1 (5 bases). The CDR3 covers 14 residues. Germline CDR1 and CDR2: SEHNR and FQNEAQ (reference sequence). V lost 4 bases to trimming and J lost 1 base, with 8 bases between them.